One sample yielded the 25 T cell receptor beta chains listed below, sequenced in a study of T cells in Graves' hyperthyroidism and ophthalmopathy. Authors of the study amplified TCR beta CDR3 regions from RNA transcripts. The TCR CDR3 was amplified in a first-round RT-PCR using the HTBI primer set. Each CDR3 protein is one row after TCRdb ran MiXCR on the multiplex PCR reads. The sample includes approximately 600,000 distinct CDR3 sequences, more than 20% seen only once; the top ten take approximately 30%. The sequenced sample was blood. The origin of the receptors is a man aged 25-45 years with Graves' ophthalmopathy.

This CDR3 is CAWSVRYSSYEQYF. The DNA of the CDR3 is TGTGCCTGGAGTGTACGTTACAGCTCCTACGAGCAGTACTTC. The chain links TRBV30 to TRBJ2-7, with unresolved D. V lost 0 bases and J 0 bases, leaving 9 bases between the germline ends. The CDR3 contains 14 residues. Germline V gene lookup returns CDR1 GTSNPN and CDR2 SVGIG (reference sequence).

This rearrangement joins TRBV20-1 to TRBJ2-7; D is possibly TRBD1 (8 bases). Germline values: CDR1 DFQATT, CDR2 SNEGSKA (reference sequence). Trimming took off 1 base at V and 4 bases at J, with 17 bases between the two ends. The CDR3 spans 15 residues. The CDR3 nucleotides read TGCAGTGCTAGAGTACAGGGGGGGGGAATATACGAGCAGTACTTC. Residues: CSARVQGGGIYEQYF.

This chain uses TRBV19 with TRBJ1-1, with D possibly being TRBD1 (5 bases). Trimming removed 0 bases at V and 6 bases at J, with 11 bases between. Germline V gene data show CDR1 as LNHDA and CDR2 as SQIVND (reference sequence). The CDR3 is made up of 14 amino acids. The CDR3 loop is CASSIDRVQAEAFF. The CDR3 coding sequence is TGTGCCAGTAGTATAGATCGGGTACAGGCTGAAGCTTTCTTT.

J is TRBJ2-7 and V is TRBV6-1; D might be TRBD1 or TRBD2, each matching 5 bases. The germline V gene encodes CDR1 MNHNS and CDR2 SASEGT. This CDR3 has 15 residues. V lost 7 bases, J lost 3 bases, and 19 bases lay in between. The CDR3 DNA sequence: TGTGCCAGCATCCCCGGGACGGCGGTAAACTACGAGCAGTACTTC. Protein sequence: CASIPGTAVNYEQYF.

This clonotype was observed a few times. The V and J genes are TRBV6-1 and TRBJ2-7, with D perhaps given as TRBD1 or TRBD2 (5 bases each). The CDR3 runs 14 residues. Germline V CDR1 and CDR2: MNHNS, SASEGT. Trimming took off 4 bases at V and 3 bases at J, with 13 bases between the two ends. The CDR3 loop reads CASSVRDGFYEQYF. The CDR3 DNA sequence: TGTGCCAGCAGTGTAAGGGACGGCTTCTACGAGCAGTACTTC.

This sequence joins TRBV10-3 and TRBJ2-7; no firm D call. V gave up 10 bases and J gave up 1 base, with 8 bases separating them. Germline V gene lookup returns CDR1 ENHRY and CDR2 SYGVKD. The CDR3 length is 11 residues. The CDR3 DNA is TGTGCCACGGCCTATTCCTACGAGCAGTACTTC. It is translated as CATAYSYEQYF.

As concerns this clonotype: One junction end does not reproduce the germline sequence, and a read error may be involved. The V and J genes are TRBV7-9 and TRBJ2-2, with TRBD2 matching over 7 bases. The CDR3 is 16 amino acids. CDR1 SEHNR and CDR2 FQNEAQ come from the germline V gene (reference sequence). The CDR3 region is CVSTGGERENVGELFF. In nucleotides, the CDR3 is TGTGTCAGCACCGGAGGCGAGCGGGAAAACGTCGGGGAGCTGTTTTTT.

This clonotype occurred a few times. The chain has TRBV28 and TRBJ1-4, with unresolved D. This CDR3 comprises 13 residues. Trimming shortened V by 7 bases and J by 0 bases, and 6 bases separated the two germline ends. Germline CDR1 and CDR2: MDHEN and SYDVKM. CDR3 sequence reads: CASTSATNEKLFF. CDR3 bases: TGTGCCAGCACGTCAGCAACTAATGAAAAACTGTTTTTT. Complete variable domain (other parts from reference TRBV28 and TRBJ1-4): DVKVTQSSRYLVKRTGEKVFLECVQDMDHENMFWYRQDPGLGLRLIYFSYDVKMKEKGDIPEGYSVSREKKERFSLILESASTNQTSMYLCASTSATNEKLFFGSGTQLSVL.

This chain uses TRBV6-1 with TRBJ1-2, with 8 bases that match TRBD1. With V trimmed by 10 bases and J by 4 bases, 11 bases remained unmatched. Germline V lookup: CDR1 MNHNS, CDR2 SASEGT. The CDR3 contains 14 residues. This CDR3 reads CATKPGTGPYGYTF. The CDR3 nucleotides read TGTGCCACGAAACCAGGGACAGGCCCCTATGGCTACACCTTC.

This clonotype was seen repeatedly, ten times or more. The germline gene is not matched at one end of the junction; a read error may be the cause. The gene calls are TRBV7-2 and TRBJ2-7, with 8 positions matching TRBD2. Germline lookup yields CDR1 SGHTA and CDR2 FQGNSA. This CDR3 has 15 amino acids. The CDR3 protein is CASSLAPGGVYEQYF. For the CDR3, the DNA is TGTGCCAGCAGCCTAGCTCCGGGAGGGGTCTACGAGCAGTACTTC.

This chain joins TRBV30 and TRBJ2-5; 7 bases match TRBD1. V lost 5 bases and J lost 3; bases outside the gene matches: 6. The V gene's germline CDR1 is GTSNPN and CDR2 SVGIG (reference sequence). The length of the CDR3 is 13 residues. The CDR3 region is CAWGTGTEETQYF. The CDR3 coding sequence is TGTGCCTGGGGGACCGGGACAGAAGAGACCCAGTACTTC.

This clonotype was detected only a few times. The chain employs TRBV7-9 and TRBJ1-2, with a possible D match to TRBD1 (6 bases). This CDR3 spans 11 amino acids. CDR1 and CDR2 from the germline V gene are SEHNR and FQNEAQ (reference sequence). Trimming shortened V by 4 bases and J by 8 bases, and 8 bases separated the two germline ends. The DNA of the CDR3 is TGTGCCAGCAGCTGGAGGGGGGGCTACACCTTC. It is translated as CASSWRGGYTF.

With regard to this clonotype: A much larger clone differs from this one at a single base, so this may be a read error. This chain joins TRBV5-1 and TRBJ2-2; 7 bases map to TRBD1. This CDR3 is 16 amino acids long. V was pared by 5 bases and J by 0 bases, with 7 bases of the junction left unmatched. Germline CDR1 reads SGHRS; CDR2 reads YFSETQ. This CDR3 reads CASRPYRGTNTGELFF. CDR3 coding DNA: TGCGCCAGCAGGCCCTACAGGGGAACGAACACCGGGGAGCTGTTTTTT.

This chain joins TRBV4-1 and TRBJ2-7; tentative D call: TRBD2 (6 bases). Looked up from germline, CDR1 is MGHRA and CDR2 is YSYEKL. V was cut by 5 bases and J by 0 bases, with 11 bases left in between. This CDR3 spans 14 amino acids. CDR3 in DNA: TGCGCCAGCAGCAGAATAGCGGACTCCTACGAGCAGTACTTC. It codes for CASSRIADSYEQYF.

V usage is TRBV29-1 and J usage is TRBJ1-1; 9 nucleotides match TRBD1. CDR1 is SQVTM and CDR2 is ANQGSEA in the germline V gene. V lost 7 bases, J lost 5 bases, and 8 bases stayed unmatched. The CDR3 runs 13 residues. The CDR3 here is CSGNRGPGTEAFF. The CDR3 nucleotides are TGCAGCGGTAACAGGGGGCCGGGAACTGAAGCTTTCTTT.

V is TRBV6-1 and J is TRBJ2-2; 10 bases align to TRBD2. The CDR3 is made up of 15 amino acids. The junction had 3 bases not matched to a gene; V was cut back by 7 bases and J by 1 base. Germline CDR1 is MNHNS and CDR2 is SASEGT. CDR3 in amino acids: CASITSGVNTGELFF. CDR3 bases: TGTGCCAGCATCACTAGCGGGGTGAACACCGGGGAGCTGTTTTTT.

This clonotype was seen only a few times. The CDR3, as DNA: TGTGCCAGCAGCTCCCCGGGGGCAGGCGGTGAGCAGTTCTTC. Translation gives CASSSPGAGGEQFF. The rearrangement uses TRBV7-3 and TRBJ2-1; D might be TRBD1 or TRBD2, each matching 6 bases. V lost 4 bases to trimming and J lost 9 bases, with 16 bases between them. Germline CDR1 is SGHTA and CDR2 is FQGTGA. The CDR3 sequence is 14 residues long.

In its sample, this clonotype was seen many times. For the CDR3, the DNA is TGTGCCTGGGGCCGAGGGCTAGCGGGAGGTGAGCAGTTCTTC. Protein: CAWGRGLAGGEQFF. The rearrangement links TRBV30 to TRBJ2-1; 11 nucleotides match TRBD2. Per germline, CDR1 GTSNPN and CDR2 SVGIG (reference sequence). The CDR3 loop spans 14 amino acids. Losses at the gene ends were 5 bases for V and 9 bases for J; bases not matched to a gene: 9.

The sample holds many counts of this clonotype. CDR3 residues: CASSYDRGGADTQYF. The CDR3 DNA is TGTGCCAGCAGTTATGACAGGGGAGGGGCAGATACGCAGTATTTT. The chain links TRBV28 to TRBJ2-3, with D possibly being TRBD1 (8 bases). V lost 4 bases to trimming and J lost 4 bases, with 15 bases between them. The CDR3 runs to 15 residues. Germline CDR1 reads MDHEN; CDR2 reads SYDVKM.

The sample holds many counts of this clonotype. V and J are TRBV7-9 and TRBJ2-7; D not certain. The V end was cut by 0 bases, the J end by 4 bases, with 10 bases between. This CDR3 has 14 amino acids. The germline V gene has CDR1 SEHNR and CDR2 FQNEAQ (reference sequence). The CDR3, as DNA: TGTGCCAGCAGCTTAGCAGGCGTGGGATACGAGCAGTACTTC. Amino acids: CASSLAGVGYEQYF.

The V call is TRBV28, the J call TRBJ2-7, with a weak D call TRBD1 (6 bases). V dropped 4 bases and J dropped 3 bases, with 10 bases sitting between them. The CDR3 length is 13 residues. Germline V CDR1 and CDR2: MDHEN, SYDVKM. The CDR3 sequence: CASSSGTIYEQYF. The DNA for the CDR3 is TGTGCCAGCAGTTCCGGGACAATCTACGAGCAGTACTTC.

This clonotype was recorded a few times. CDR3 sequence reads: CASSLTPSRGVKLFF. Written as DNA, the CDR3 is TGTGCCAGCAGCTTAACCCCCTCGAGGGGTGTAAAACTGTTTTTT. The chain employs TRBV7-9 and TRBJ1-4; possible D gene TRBD1, 5 bases. Trimming stripped 2 bases from V and 10 bases from J, with 17 bases between. The CDR3 totals 15 residues. Germline V CDR1 and CDR2: SEHNR, FQNEAQ (reference sequence).

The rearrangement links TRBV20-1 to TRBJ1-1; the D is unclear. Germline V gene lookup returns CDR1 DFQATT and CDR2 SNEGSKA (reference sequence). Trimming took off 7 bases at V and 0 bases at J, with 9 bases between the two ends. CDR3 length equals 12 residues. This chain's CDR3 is CSGGGMNTEAFF. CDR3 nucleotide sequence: TGCAGTGGCGGCGGTATGAACACTGAAGCTTTCTTT.

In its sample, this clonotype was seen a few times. The CDR3 DNA reads as TGTGCCTGGAAGTTCGGCTTTTACCCTGGCTACACCTTC. Translated: CAWKFGFYPGYTF. The gene calls are TRBV30 and TRBJ1-2, with D unresolved. The V end lost 4 bases, the J end lost 7 bases, and 16 bases lay between the germline ends. Germline lookup yields CDR1 GTSNPN and CDR2 SVGIG (reference sequence). The CDR3 consists of 13 residues. The variable domain in full, completed from reference TRBV30 and TRBJ1-2, reads SQTIHQWPATLVQPVGSPLSLECTVEGTSNPNLYWYRQAAGRGLQLLFYSVGIGQISSEVPQNLSASRPQDRQFILSSKKLLLSDSGFYLCAWKFGFYPGYTFGSGTRLTVV.

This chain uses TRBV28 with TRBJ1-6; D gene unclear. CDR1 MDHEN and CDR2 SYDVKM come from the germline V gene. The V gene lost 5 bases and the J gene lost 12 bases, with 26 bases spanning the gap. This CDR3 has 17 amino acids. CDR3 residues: CASSPHPFGRPPEPLHF. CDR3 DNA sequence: TGTGCCAGCAGTCCCCACCCCTTTGGACGGCCACCTGAACCCCTCCACTTT.